Below, 7 T cell receptor beta chains from the same sample are listed, as sequenced in a study of T cell changes during pregnancy in multiple sclerosis. Using immunoSEQ multiplex PCR, the repertoire was profiled, and TCRdb retains in-frame clones only, with some absent. Altogether fewer than 55,000 clones are present, around 91% being singletons, with the ten largest covering just over 5%. Sequenced material: peripheral blood, taken after pregnancy. The receptors shown here come from a female donor in good health, enrolled as a control in a pregnancy study.

The chain is built from TRBV15 and TRBJ1-1; 9 positions match TRBD1. This CDR3 is built from 15 residues. Per germline, CDR1 LNHNV and CDR2 YYDKDF (reference sequence). Trimming took 4 bases from V and 8 from J; bases not matched to a gene: 11. CDR3 DNA sequence: TGTGCCACCAGCATCAATACAGGGGGCGCGTCCGAAGCTTTCTTT. Translating it yields CATSINTGGASEAFF.

The rearrangement uses TRBV7-2 and TRBJ2-7, with 8 bases matching TRBD1. The length of the CDR3 is 15 residues. Germline V lookup: CDR1 SGHTA, CDR2 FQGNSA. Unmatched junction bases numbered 8, after V lost 5 bases and J lost 2 bases. The CDR3 nucleotides are TGTGCCAGCAGCCTTCGACAGGGGCGACCCTACGAGCAGTACTTC. Amino acid sequence: CASSLRQGRPYEQYF. The whole variable domain, remainder taken from reference TRBV7-2 and TRBJ2-7, is GAGVSQSPSNKVTEKGKDVELRCDPISGHTALYWYRQSLGQGLEFLIYFQGNSAPDKSGLPSDRFSAERTGGSVSTLTIQRTQQEDSAVYLCASSLRQGRPYEQYFGPGTRLTVT.

The CDR3 spells CASHGTGDFEQYF. The CDR3 DNA reads as TGTGCCAGCCACGGGACAGGGGATTTCGAGCAGTACTTC. J is TRBJ2-7 and V is TRBV2, with 10 bases identical to TRBD1. Germline V gene data show CDR1 as SNHLY and CDR2 as FYNNEI. The J segment lost 6 bases and the V segment lost 8 bases, leaving 7 bases of the junction unmatched. The CDR3 totals 13 residues.

The chain joins TRBV6-6 to TRBJ2-7, with D maybe TRBD2 (5 bases). Trimming shortened V by 8 bases and J by 8 bases, and 25 bases separated the two germline ends. Germline CDR1 reads MNHNY; CDR2 reads SVGAGI (reference sequence). This CDR3 is built from 15 residues. The CDR3 region has the DNA TGTGCCAGCCTCATTTATCGGGGTAATAATACGAAGCAGTACTTC. The encoded protein is CASLIYRGNNTKQYF.

The V call is TRBV28, the J call TRBJ1-1; weak D call: TRBD1 (5 bases). V was clipped by 7 bases and J by 4 bases, with 22 bases between them. The CDR3 consists of 16 residues. Germline loops: CDR1 MDHEN, CDR2 SYDVKM. CDR3 amino acids: CASTPNQGGRPTEAFF. CDR3 in DNA: TGTGCCAGCACCCCCAACCAGGGAGGTCGCCCCACTGAAGCTTTCTTT.

The gene calls are TRBV9 and TRBJ2-5, with a possible D match to TRBD1 (7 bases). In germline, CDR1 is SGDLS, CDR2 YYNGEE. This CDR3 has 17 amino acids. Trimming shortened V by 0 bases and J by 5 bases, and 20 bases separated the two germline ends. The CDR3 nucleotides are TGTGCCAGCAGCGTAGACCCGCAGGGGGGTATCCGGGAGACCCAGTACTTC. This gives the protein CASSVDPQGGIRETQYF.

A single count supports this clone. V usage is TRBV7-3 and J usage is TRBJ1-1; D remains unclear. The germline V gene encodes CDR1 SGHTA and CDR2 FQGTGA. The V and J ends lost 1 base and 2 bases respectively, with 11 bases between them. This CDR3 has 15 amino acids. CDR3 sequence (DNA): TGTGCCAGCAGCTTAAATCCCCTACTCAACACTGAAGCTTTCTTT. This sequence encodes CASSLNPLLNTEAFF. The full variable domain, rest sourced from reference TRBV7-3 and TRBJ1-1, is GAGVSQTPSNKVTEKGKYVELRCDPISGHTALYWYRQSLGQGPEFLIYFQGTGAADDSGLPNDRFFAVRPEGSVSTLKIQRTERGDSAVYLCASSLNPLLNTEAFFGQGTRLTVV.